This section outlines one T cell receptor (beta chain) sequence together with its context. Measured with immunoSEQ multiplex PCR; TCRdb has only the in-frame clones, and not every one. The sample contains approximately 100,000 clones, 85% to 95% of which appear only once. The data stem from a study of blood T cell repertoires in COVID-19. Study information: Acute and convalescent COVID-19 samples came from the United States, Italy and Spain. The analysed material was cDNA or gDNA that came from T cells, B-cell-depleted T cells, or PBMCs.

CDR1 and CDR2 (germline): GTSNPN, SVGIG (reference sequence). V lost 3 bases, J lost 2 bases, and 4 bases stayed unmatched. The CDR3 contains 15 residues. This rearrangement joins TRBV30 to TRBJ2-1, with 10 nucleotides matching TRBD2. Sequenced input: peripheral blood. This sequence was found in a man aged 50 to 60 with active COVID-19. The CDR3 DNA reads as TGTGCCTGGAGCAACGGACTAGCGGCCTACAATGAGCAGTTCTTC. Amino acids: CAWSNGLAAYNEQFF.